A single sample is the source of the 24 T cell receptor beta chains below, sequenced in a study of Graves' ophthalmopathy and Graves' hyperthyroidism. Amplification of TCR beta CDR3 regions used RNA transcripts. The library came from an HTBI-primed first-round RT-PCR and a second-round multiplex PCR. TCRdb analysed the multiplex PCR reads with MiXCR anew, one entry per CDR3 protein. The sample shows 740,000 or so distinct CDR3 sequences, roughly two fifths of them seen only once. Input material: peripheral blood. The receptors were sampled from an adult man with Graves' ophthalmopathy.

This chain uses TRBV10-3 with TRBJ2-7; weak D call: TRBD2 (6 bases). Germline values: CDR1 ENHRY, CDR2 SYGVKD. V was pared by 3 bases and J by 12 bases, with 12 bases between. This CDR3 contains 11 residues. The CDR3 reads CAISDAGTLYF. The CDR3 bases are TGTGCCATCAGTGACGCCGGGACTTTGTACTTC.

This clonotype was seen many times. The chain uses TRBV29-1 and TRBJ1-2; no clear D gene. The CDR3 contains 11 residues. V dropped 3 bases and J dropped 4 bases, with 6 bases sitting between them. Germline lookup yields CDR1 SQVTM and CDR2 ANQGSEA. CDR3: CSVEFRYGYTF. CDR3 bases: TGCAGCGTTGAGTTTCGCTATGGCTACACCTTC. The full variable domain, in which reference TRBV29-1 and TRBJ1-2 provide the parts outside the CDR3, is SAVISQKPSRDICQRGTSLTIQCQVDSQVTMMFWYRQQPGQSLTLIATANQGSEATYESGFVIDKFPISRPNLTFSTLTVSNMSPEDSSIYLCSVEFRYGYTFGSGTRLTVV.

This clonotype came up many times. V gene TRBV15 combines with J gene TRBJ2-7; weak D call: TRBD2 (5 bases). The germline V gene has CDR1 LNHNV and CDR2 YYDKDF (reference sequence). Trimming took 5 bases from V and 4 from J, leaving 12 bases between them. This CDR3 spans 13 amino acids. This CDR3 is CATSARRDYEQYF. The DNA for the CDR3 is TGTGCCACCAGCGCCCGACGGGATTACGAGCAGTACTTC.

In its sample, this clonotype was seen many times. The chain couples TRBV10-2 to TRBJ2-2, with unresolved D. There are 14 residues in the CDR3. The ends were cut back, 0 bases at V and 8 bases at J, with 10 bases in the middle. From germline, CDR1 is WSHSY and CDR2 SAAADI. The CDR3 nucleotides are TGCGCCAGCAGTGAGTCGGCTAGTGCAGGGGAGCTGTTTTTT. It translates to CASSESASAGELFF.

The chain links TRBV10-3 to TRBJ2-5; D might be TRBD1 or TRBD2, each matching 6 bases. Germline CDR1 and CDR2: ENHRY and SYGVKD. CDR3 length equals 16 residues. V lost 10 bases and J lost 1, with 22 bases in between. The CDR3 sequence: CASTRVGRGLQETQYF. Written as DNA, the CDR3 is TGTGCCAGCACCCGTGTGGGACGGGGGCTCCAAGAGACCCAGTACTTC.

This clonotype has ten or more counts. This chain links TRBV29-1 with TRBJ2-7; TRBD2 agrees at 8 bases. Germline V lookup: CDR1 SQVTM, CDR2 ANQGSEA. The trim removed 4 bases at V and 6 bases at J, leaving 11 bases unmatched. The length of the CDR3 is 14 residues. CDR3 protein: CSVALVAGRTEQYF. In nucleotides, the CDR3 is TGCAGCGTTGCACTAGTAGCGGGACGAACCGAGCAGTACTTC.

This clonotype was detected only a few times. The genes are TRBV11-2 and TRBJ1-2, with D unclear. The CDR3 runs 15 residues. The germline V and J ends were trimmed by 5 bases and 6 bases, with 19 bases remaining between them. Germline lookup yields CDR1 SGHAT and CDR2 FQNNGV. CDR3 sequence: CASSQRVGRGNGYTF. The CDR3 coding sequence is TGTGCCAGCAGCCAACGGGTCGGGCGCGGGAATGGCTACACCTTC.

This chain uses TRBV29-1 with TRBJ1-2; a weak D match, TRBD1 (6 bases). This CDR3 is built from 12 residues. Germline CDR1 SQVTM, CDR2 ANQGSEA. V lost 7 bases to trimming and J lost 12 bases, with 21 bases between them. The CDR3 nucleotides are TGCAGCGCCAGCCACGGGGGCTCTGGAAACACCTTC. Encoded protein: CSASHGGSGNTF.

This clonotype was counted at least ten times. The CDR3 DNA follows: TGTGCCAGCAGCTTAGAACTAGCCTACGAGCAGTACTTC. This gives the protein CASSLELAYEQYF. The V gene is TRBV7-9, the J gene TRBJ2-7, with D possibly matching TRBD2 (5 bases). Germline V CDR1 and CDR2: SEHNR, FQNEAQ (reference sequence). This CDR3 has 13 residues. V was trimmed by 1 base and J by 2 bases, leaving 6 bases between them. The complete variable domain, with remaining parts taken from reference TRBV7-9 and TRBJ2-7, reads DTGVSQNPRHKITKRGQNVTFRCDPISEHNRLYWYRQTLGQGPEFLTYFQNEAQLEKSRLLSDRFSAERPKGSFSTLEIQRTEQGDSAMYLCASSLELAYEQYFGPGTRLTVT.

The rearrangement links TRBV7-9 to TRBJ2-7; 11 bases match TRBD1. J gave up 2 bases and V 5 bases, and 8 bases lay outside the gene matches. Germline-derived CDR1 and CDR2 are SEHNR and FQNEAQ (reference sequence). The CDR3 consists of 16 residues. The CDR3, as DNA: TGTGCCAGCAGCCCCTCGGACAGGGGGCTCACCTACGAGCAGTACTTC. Protein product: CASSPSDRGLTYEQYF.

This sequence joins TRBV29-1 and TRBJ2-5; 8 nucleotides agree with TRBD2. This CDR3 has 13 amino acids. CDR1 and CDR2 (germline): SQVTM, ANQGSEA. J gave up 5 bases and V 4 bases, and 6 bases lay outside the gene matches. CDR3 DNA sequence: TGCAGCGTTGCCAGCGGGAGTCAGGAGACCCAGTACTTC. This encodes CSVASGSQETQYF.

The chain joins TRBV29-1 to TRBJ2-5; 8 bases are a match to TRBD2. The V gene's germline CDR1 is SQVTM and CDR2 ANQGSEA. The V and J ends lost 8 bases and 5 bases, in that order; junction bases with no gene match: 19. The CDR3 loop spans 16 amino acids. The CDR3 nucleotides read TGCAGCTTGGCCCGGGGAGCGGGGGAAAAGCGGGAGACCCAGTACTTC. Protein product: CSLARGAGEKRETQYF.

This clonotype was counted at least ten times. The chain recombines TRBV7-6 with TRBJ2-5, with 7 bases lining up with TRBD1. The V gene's germline CDR1 is SGHVS and CDR2 FNYEAQ. V trimming: 5 bases; J trimming: 1 base; junction bases outside the gene matches: 7. The CDR3 runs to 15 residues. DNA for the CDR3: TGTGCCAGCAGCCCCACGGGACAGTTCCAAGAGACCCAGTACTTC. Amino acid sequence: CASSPTGQFQETQYF.

The chain uses TRBV5-5 and TRBJ2-5; weak D call: TRBD2 (7 bases). Trimming removed 2 bases from V and 5 bases from J, with 19 bases in between. Germline CDR1 reads SGHKS; CDR2 reads YYEKEE (reference sequence). The length of the CDR3 is 16 residues. The CDR3 nucleotides are TGTGCCAGCAGCTTCGGGGGGCTCGTAATAAAGGAGACCCAGTACTTC. This codes for CASSFGGLVIKETQYF.

The J gene is TRBJ2-2, the V gene TRBV7-9; D is uncertain. The CDR3 contains 15 residues. V lost 6 bases and J lost 0, with 11 bases in between. CDR1 is SEHNR and CDR2 is FQNEAQ in the germline V gene (reference sequence). CDR3 nucleotides: TGTGCCAGCAGTCTTATAAGGACGAACACCGGGGAGCTGTTTTTT. It specifies CASSLIRTNTGELFF.

Ten or more counts support this clonotype. J is TRBJ2-5 and V is TRBV15; TRBD1 matches 9 bases. Losses at the gene ends were 5 bases for V and 5 bases for J; bases not matched to a gene: 18. This CDR3 is built from 18 residues. Germline V CDR1 and CDR2: LNHNV, YYDKDF (reference sequence). The CDR3 reads CATSRTGTGIALWETQYF. The CDR3 region has the DNA TGTGCCACCAGCCGTACCGGGACAGGGATTGCGTTATGGGAGACCCAGTACTTC.

CDR3 sequence: CASRTGSMNTEAFF. The DNA of the CDR3 is TGTGCCAGCAGGACAGGGTCGATGAACACTGAAGCTTTCTTT. The gene calls are TRBV25-1 and TRBJ1-1, with 7 bases aligning to TRBD1. Looked up from germline, CDR1 is MGHDK and CDR2 is SYGVNS. This CDR3 contains 14 residues. V shed 6 bases and J 0 bases; nucleotides not matched to a gene: 4.

J is TRBJ2-7 and V is TRBV7-2; no firm D call. CDR3 length equals 18 residues. The germline CDR1 and CDR2 sequences are SGHTA and FQGNSA. Trimming cost V 5 bases and J 0 bases, with 23 bases left between them. The CDR3 nucleotides read TGTGCCAGCAGCCGAATTGCCAGGAGCAGAAAGAGCTCCTACGAGCAGTACTTC. It encodes CASSRIARSRKSSYEQYF.

This clonotype was counted ten times or more. This chain joins TRBV7-9 and TRBJ1-2; D gene ambiguous. V was pared by 3 bases and J by 2 bases, with 7 bases between. This CDR3 contains 13 residues. Germline V gives CDR1 SEHNR, CDR2 FQNEAQ (reference sequence). This CDR3 reads CASSFPGNYGYTF. CDR3 coding DNA: TGTGCCAGCAGCTTCCCGGGAAACTATGGCTACACCTTC. Drawing the rest from reference TRBV7-9 and TRBJ1-2, the complete variable domain is DTGVSQNPRHKITKRGQNVTFRCDPISEHNRLYWYRQTLGQGPEFLTYFQNEAQLEKSRLLSDRFSAERPKGSFSTLEIQRTEQGDSAMYLCASSFPGNYGYTFGSGTRLTVV.

The V gene is TRBV7-3, the J gene TRBJ1-1; 8 nucleotides agree with TRBD1. The V segment lost 5 bases and the J segment 4 bases; nucleotides outside the gene matches: 3. Looked up from germline, CDR1 is SGHTA and CDR2 is FQGTGA. The CDR3 length is 13 residues. CDR3 coding DNA: TGTGCCAGCAGCCAGGGGGCGGGCACTGAAGCTTTCTTT. Translating it yields CASSQGAGTEAFF.

CDR3 nucleotide sequence: TGCAGTGCTAGAGAATGGGGAAATCAGCCCCAGCATTTT. It translates to CSAREWGNQPQHF. The rearrangement joins TRBV20-1 to TRBJ1-5; D unclear. Germline V lookup: CDR1 DFQATT, CDR2 SNEGSKA (reference sequence). The CDR3 loop spans 13 amino acids. The V end was cut by 0 bases, the J end by 4 bases, with 7 bases between.

The table lists this clonotype with many counts. V and J are TRBV2 and TRBJ2-5; either TRBD1 or TRBD2 may supply D (5 bases each). V lost 0 bases, J lost 1 base, and 12 bases lay in between. The germline gives CDR1 SNHLY, CDR2 FYNNEI. CDR3 length: 16 amino acids. CDR3 amino acids: CASSEALVGTQETQYF. CDR3 sequence (DNA): TGTGCCAGCAGTGAAGCGCTTGTGGGGACCCAAGAGACCCAGTACTTC.

This clonotype was recorded at least ten times. The chain recombines TRBV2 with TRBJ1-2, with 9 bases lining up with TRBD1. The CDR3 contains 15 residues. Germline V gene sequence: CDR1 SNHLY, CDR2 FYNNEI. Germline trimming cut 6 bases from V and 0 bases from J; bases unmatched to any gene: 5. CDR3 sequence (DNA): TGTGCCAGCAGACGGGGACAGGGTGCTAACTATGGCTACACCTTC. It is translated as CASRRGQGANYGYTF.

The chain employs TRBV10-2 and TRBJ1-5; no clear D gene. Trimming cost V 0 bases and J 7 bases, with 7 bases left between them. From germline, CDR1 is WSHSY and CDR2 SAAADI. The CDR3 consists of 13 residues. The CDR3 region is CASSESGRQPQHF. The CDR3 DNA is TGCGCCAGCAGTGAGTCAGGGCGACAGCCCCAGCATTTT.